Presented here are 10 T cell receptor beta chains from one specimen sequenced in a study of blood T cell repertoires in COVID-19. Clones were sequenced by immunoSEQ multiplex PCR, and TCRdb holds only the in-frame ones, with some missing. The table includes about 230,000 clones, about 86% detected once. The sample taken for sequencing was peripheral blood. These TCRs come from a man between 45 and 60 years old with active or convalescent COVID-19.

This clone was detected only a few times. V and J are TRBV2 and TRBJ1-4; D gene ambiguous. CDR3 length: 16 amino acids. Per germline, CDR1 SNHLY and CDR2 FYNNEI. The V gene lost 0 bases and the J gene lost 8 bases, with 16 bases spanning the gap. CDR3 in amino acids: CASSEALLGRREKLFF. The CDR3 DNA is TGTGCCAGCAGTGAAGCGCTTCTGGGGAGGAGAGAAAAACTGTTTTTT.

The rearrangement links TRBV7-3 to TRBJ2-7, with 10 nucleotides matching TRBD1. V was pared by 5 bases and J by 0 bases, with 4 bases of the junction left unmatched. The CDR3 is 15 residues long. Germline CDR1 reads SGHTA; CDR2 reads FQGTGA. The DNA for the CDR3 is TGTGCCAGCAGCGTCCGGGACAGGGGCTCCTACGAGCAGTACTTC. It is translated as CASSVRDRGSYEQYF.

The chain combines TRBV4-2 with TRBJ2-1; 8 bases line up with TRBD2. Germline V gene data show CDR1 as LGHNA and CDR2 as YNFKEQ. CDR3 length: 18 residues. Trimming took 0 bases from V and 6 from J; bases not matched to a gene: 13. CDR3 bases: TGTGCCAGCAGCCAAGATAAAAGAGCGGGGGAGGTTGTCAATGAGCAGTTCTTC. It translates to CASSQDKRAGEVVNEQFF.

The rearrangement links TRBV7-9 to TRBJ2-7, with D uncertain. Germline V gene sequence: CDR1 SEHNR, CDR2 FQNEAQ (reference sequence). CDR3 size: 14 residues. Trimming cost V 5 bases and J 2 bases, with 13 bases left between them. Here the CDR3 DNA reads TGTGCCAGCAGCATCACAGAGATCCCCTACGAGCAGTACTTC. Translated, it gives CASSITEIPYEQYF.

The chain carries TRBV30 and TRBJ1-6; D may be TRBD1 (6 bases). Germline loops: CDR1 GTSNPN, CDR2 SVGIG (reference sequence). V was trimmed by 2 bases and J by 0 bases, leaving 14 bases between them. The CDR3 runs 17 residues. The CDR3 nucleotides read TGTGCCTGGAGTTCTTTAACAGGGAGCTCCTATAATTCACCCCTCCACTTT. Translated: CAWSSLTGSSYNSPLHF.

The gene calls are TRBV2 and TRBJ2-7, with 7 bases identical to TRBD1. CDR3 length: 14 amino acids. Germline CDR1 is SNHLY and CDR2 is FYNNEI. V trimming: 8 bases; J trimming: 3 bases; junction bases outside the gene matches: 10. Here the CDR3 DNA reads TGTGCCAGCGGTTTTAGGGGGCGCAGCTACGAGCAGTACTTC. It is translated as CASGFRGRSYEQYF.

The chain employs TRBV19 and TRBJ2-7; 7 bases are a match to TRBD1. The CDR3 contains 14 residues. Per germline, CDR1 LNHDA and CDR2 SQIVND (reference sequence). Losses at the gene ends were 4 bases for V and 5 bases for J; bases not matched to a gene: 8. CDR3 in amino acids: CASSTQGIRNEQYF. Here the CDR3 DNA reads TGTGCCAGTAGTACACAGGGGATCCGGAACGAGCAGTACTTC.

This clone appeared once. The CDR3 sequence: CASSPLSTGLSGNTIYF. The DNA of the CDR3 is TGTGCCAGCTCACCACTGTCGACAGGACTCTCTGGAAACACCATATATTTT. The chain carries TRBV18 and TRBJ1-3; the D gene is possibly TRBD1 (6 bases). CDR3 length: 17 residues. Per the germline V gene, CDR1 is KGHSH and CDR2 is LQKENI. V was trimmed by 1 base and J by 0 bases, leaving 13 bases between them.

V gene TRBV27 combines with J gene TRBJ1-1; D is undetermined. The CDR3 spans 15 residues. Germline V CDR1 and CDR2: MNHEY, SMNVEV (reference sequence). Trimming removed 0 bases from V and 5 bases from J, with 13 bases in between. Written as DNA, the CDR3 is TGTGCCAGCAGTTTATCGGTCCACCGCGGGACTGAAGCTTTCTTT. This gives the protein CASSLSVHRGTEAFF.

The sample holds a few counts of this clone. The V gene is TRBV4-3, the J gene TRBJ1-4; D gene ambiguous. This CDR3 has 15 amino acids. V was cut by 1 base and J by 5 bases, with 11 bases left in between. Germline V CDR1 and CDR2: LGHNA, YSLEER. DNA for the CDR3: TGCGCCAGCAGCCAAGGAGAAGGGAGGAATGAAAAACTGTTTTTT. It yields the protein CASSQGEGRNEKLFF.